The rows below give T cell receptor beta chains drawn from one sample of a study of glioma-infiltrating T cells. MiXCR was run by TCRdb on the multiplex PCR reads, yielding one entry per CDR3 protein. The sample carries under 200,000 distinct CDR3 sequences, approximately 40% recorded once. The sequenced material came from glioma tissue, nonneoplastic brain tissue, or PBMCs (not recorded which). The receptor source for this set is a human donor with low-grade glioma or glioblastoma, undergoing nonglioma brain surgery, or in good health (not recorded which). Both conserved end residues are part of each CDR3. Fields, in order: J gene, V gene, clone size, D gene, CDR3 DNA, CDR3 protein. The D gene is left open where the match is weak. Clone size is stated in some rows and not others, as once, few, many or a class when expanded.

J gene: TRBJ1-1; V gene: TRBV6-2/TRBV6-3; clone size: .; D gene: TRBD1; CDR3 DNA: TGTGCCTGCAACCGGGACAGGCGTTCGGTGAACACTGAAGCTTTCTTT; CDR3 protein: CACNRDRRSVNTEAFF
J gene: TRBJ2-1; V gene: TRBV20-1; clone size: .; D gene: .; CDR3 DNA: TGCAGTGCTCCTCGACCGGGGAGGATAGCGTGGGGCTTCTACGAGCAGTTCTTC; CDR3 protein: CSAPRPGRIAWGFYEQFF
J gene: TRBJ2-3; V gene: TRBV28; clone size: many; D gene: TRBD2; CDR3 DNA: TGTGCCAGCAGTTTGGCTAGCGGGAGTGCAGATACGCAGTATTTT; CDR3 protein: CASSLASGSADTQYF
J gene: TRBJ2-2; V gene: TRBV4-1; clone size: .; D gene: TRBD2; CDR3 DNA: TGCGCCAGCAGCCAAGAGGGCGGGAGCGGGGAGCTGTTTTTT; CDR3 protein: CASSQEGGSGELFF
J gene: TRBJ1-2; V gene: TRBV7-9; clone size: many; D gene: TRBD1; CDR3 DNA: TGTGCCAGCAGCTCACTTAGGACAGGTACTACTGGCTACACCTTC; CDR3 protein: CASSSLRTGTTGYTF
J gene: TRBJ1-4; V gene: TRBV19; clone size: many; D gene: .; CDR3 DNA: TGTGCCACCGCATCCATGGGTGAAAAACTGTTTTTT; CDR3 protein: CATASMGEKLFF
J gene: TRBJ2-3; V gene: TRBV18; clone size: .; D gene: .; CDR3 DNA: TGTGCCAGCTCACCACCGAAACAGAATCGGGCAGATACGCAGTATTTT; CDR3 protein: CASSPPKQNRADTQYF
J gene: TRBJ2-1; V gene: TRBV28; clone size: many; D gene: TRBD2; CDR3 DNA: TGTGCCAGCGCTAGCGGGAGAAGGGGAAGTGGCTTCTTC; CDR3 protein: CASASGRRGSGFF
J gene: TRBJ2-1; V gene: TRBV19; clone size: few; D gene: .; CDR3 DNA: TGTGCCAGTAGTGTGGGGCCCCTAGGTGTGCAGTTCTTC; CDR3 protein: CASSVGPLGVQFF
J gene: TRBJ1-2; V gene: TRBV3-1; clone size: few; D gene: .; CDR3 DNA: TGTGCCAGCTCACGCTCGGACGAGGGCTATGGCTACACCTTC; CDR3 protein: CASSRSDEGYGYTF
J gene: TRBJ2-1; V gene: TRBV20-1; clone size: .; D gene: TRBD2; CDR3 DNA: TGCAGTGCTAAACTGACTAGCGGGAGCTCCTACAATGAGCAGTTCTTC; CDR3 protein: CSAKLTSGSSYNEQFF
J gene: TRBJ2-1; V gene: TRBV29-1; clone size: .; D gene: TRBD2; CDR3 DNA: TGCAGCGTTGAGCGGGGGGAAGATTTATATGAGCAGTTCTTC; CDR3 protein: CSVERGEDLYEQFF
J gene: TRBJ2-1; V gene: TRBV20-1; clone size: .; D gene: .; CDR3 DNA: TGCAGTGCTCCTCGAGCGGAGAATGAGCAGTTATTC; CDR3 protein: CSAPRAENEQLF
J gene: TRBJ2-7; V gene: TRBV18; clone size: .; D gene: TRBD2; CDR3 DNA: TGTGCCAGCTCACCGTTAGCGGGAGATCTTAACAATGAGCAGTACTTC; CDR3 protein: CASSPLAGDLNNEQYF
J gene: TRBJ1-2; V gene: TRBV2; clone size: .; D gene: .; CDR3 DNA: TGTGCCAGCTCCCCGGGACTAGCTAACTATGGCTACAACTTC; CDR3 protein: CASSPGLANYGYNF
J gene: TRBJ1-3; V gene: TRBV12-3/TRBV12-4; clone size: few; D gene: .; CDR3 DNA: TGTGCCAGCAGTTTAATTGGGACACGCTCTGGAAACACCATATATTTT; CDR3 protein: CASSLIGTRSGNTIYF
J gene: TRBJ2-7; V gene: TRBV2; clone size: .; D gene: TRBD1; CDR3 DNA: TGTGCCAGCACCCCTACTATCGCGGACAGGGTCGAGCAGTACTTC; CDR3 protein: CASTPTIADRVEQYF
J gene: TRBJ1-2; V gene: TRBV29-1; clone size: .; D gene: .; CDR3 DNA: TGCAGCCTTGATGCCGACGCTAACTATGGCTACACCTTC; CDR3 protein: CSLDADANYGYTF
J gene: TRBJ2-7; V gene: TRBV14; clone size: .; D gene: .; CDR3 DNA: TGTGCCAGCAGCCAAGGCCCACTTGTTGGAGCGATCAGATCCTACGAGCAGTACTTC; CDR3 protein: CASSQGPLVGAIRSYEQYF
J gene: TRBJ2-2; V gene: TRBV2; clone size: .; D gene: TRBD2; CDR3 DNA: TGTGCCAGCGGGAGGGAGTTCACCGGGGAGCTGTTTTTT; CDR3 protein: CASGREFTGELFF
J gene: TRBJ2-1; V gene: TRBV28; clone size: .; D gene: TRBD2; CDR3 DNA: TGTGCCAGCAGTGGGGCTAGCGGGGGCTACAATGAGCAGTTCTTC; CDR3 protein: CASSGASGGYNEQFF
J gene: TRBJ2-7; V gene: TRBV5-8; clone size: .; D gene: .; CDR3 DNA: TGTGCCAGCAGGAAATGGGGGTACTACGAGCAGTACTTC; CDR3 protein: CASRKWGYYEQYF
J gene: TRBJ2-3; V gene: TRBV19; clone size: many; D gene: .; CDR3 DNA: TGTGCCAGTAGTAAGGGGGAGGGCACAGATACGCAGTATTTT; CDR3 protein: CASSKGEGTDTQYF
J gene: TRBJ2-1; V gene: TRBV2; clone size: .; D gene: .; CDR3 DNA: TGTGCCATCAGTGATAGCCAGGGACGGGGTGAGCAGTTCTTC; CDR3 protein: CAISDSQGRGEQFF
J gene: TRBJ2-1; V gene: TRBV5-5; clone size: .; D gene: .; CDR3 DNA: TGTGCCAGCAGCTTCGACCGGACCGCAAATGAGCAGTTCTTC; CDR3 protein: CASSFDRTANEQFF
J gene: TRBJ1-1; V gene: TRBV3-1; clone size: few; D gene: .; CDR3 DNA: TGTGCCAGCCGCGTACAGATTATGAACACTGAAGCTTTCTTT; CDR3 protein: CASRVQIMNTEAFF
J gene: TRBJ2-1; V gene: TRBV5-1; clone size: .; D gene: .; CDR3 DNA: TGCGCCAGCAGCCTTACTAGGACCCCATCCTACAATGAGCAGTTCTTC; CDR3 protein: CASSLTRTPSYNEQFF
J gene: TRBJ2-1; V gene: TRBV5-1; clone size: .; D gene: .; CDR3 DNA: TGCGCCAGCACCCCGTCCGGGGGGCGTCTAAATGAGCAGTTCTTC; CDR3 protein: CASTPSGGRLNEQFF
J gene: TRBJ1-1; V gene: TRBV29-1; clone size: many; D gene: .; CDR3 DNA: TGCAGCGTTGAAGTACAGGTTGAAGCTTTCTTT; CDR3 protein: CSVEVQVEAFF
J gene: TRBJ2-7; V gene: TRBV30; clone size: .; D gene: .; CDR3 DNA: TGTGCCTGGACCGGGACGGTATCAACCTACGAGCAGTACTTC; CDR3 protein: CAWTGTVSTYEQYF
J gene: TRBJ2-1; V gene: TRBV28; clone size: .; D gene: TRBD2; CDR3 DNA: TGTGCCAGCACCCCTGGGGGGAGGGCCAGTGAGCAGTTCTTC; CDR3 protein: CASTPGGRASEQFF
J gene: TRBJ1-5; V gene: TRBV12-3/TRBV12-4; clone size: many; D gene: TRBD1; CDR3 DNA: TGTGCCAGCAGTTTCACAGGGGCCGGTCAGCCCCAGCATTTT; CDR3 protein: CASSFTGAGQPQHF
J gene: TRBJ2-1; V gene: TRBV28; clone size: many; D gene: TRBD1; CDR3 DNA: TGTGCCAGCAGTTTAAGGGGGCTCAATGAGCAGTTCTTC; CDR3 protein: CASSLRGLNEQFF
J gene: TRBJ1-1; V gene: TRBV18; clone size: many; D gene: .; CDR3 DNA: TGTGCCAGCTCACAGGACGGATCGAACACTGAAGCTTTCTTT; CDR3 protein: CASSQDGSNTEAFF
J gene: TRBJ2-5; V gene: TRBV20-1; clone size: many; D gene: .; CDR3 DNA: TGCAGTGCTAGTATAGGCGTAGAGACCCAGTACTTC; CDR3 protein: CSASIGVETQYF
J gene: TRBJ2-1; V gene: TRBV18; clone size: .; D gene: .; CDR3 DNA: TGTGCCAGCTCTCCGAATAGCGGTCACTCCTACAATGAGCAGTTCTTC; CDR3 protein: CASSPNSGHSYNEQFF
J gene: TRBJ2-1; V gene: TRBV20-1; clone size: many; D gene: TRBD2; CDR3 DNA: TGCAGTGCTACGGGCGGGAGGCCTACCTACAATGAGCAGTTCTTC; CDR3 protein: CSATGGRPTYNEQFF